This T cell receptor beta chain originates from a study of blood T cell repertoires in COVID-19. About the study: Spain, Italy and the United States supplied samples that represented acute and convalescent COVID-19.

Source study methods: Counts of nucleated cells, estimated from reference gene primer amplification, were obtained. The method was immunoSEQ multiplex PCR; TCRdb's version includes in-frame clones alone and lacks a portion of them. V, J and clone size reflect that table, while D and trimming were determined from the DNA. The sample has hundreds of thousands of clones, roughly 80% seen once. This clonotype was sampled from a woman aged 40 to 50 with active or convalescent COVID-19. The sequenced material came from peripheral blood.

DNA for the CDR3: TGTGCCAGCAGCCACGGCCCGGGACTAGCGGGAGAGGGGACCCAGTACTTC. Its protein product is CASSHGPGLAGEGTQYF. V and J are TRBV4-2 and TRBJ2-5, with 14 bases identical to TRBD2. The junction had 10 bases not matched to a gene; V was cut back by 3 bases and J by 7 bases. Germline V lookup: CDR1 LGHNA, CDR2 YNFKEQ. The CDR3 has 17 amino acids.